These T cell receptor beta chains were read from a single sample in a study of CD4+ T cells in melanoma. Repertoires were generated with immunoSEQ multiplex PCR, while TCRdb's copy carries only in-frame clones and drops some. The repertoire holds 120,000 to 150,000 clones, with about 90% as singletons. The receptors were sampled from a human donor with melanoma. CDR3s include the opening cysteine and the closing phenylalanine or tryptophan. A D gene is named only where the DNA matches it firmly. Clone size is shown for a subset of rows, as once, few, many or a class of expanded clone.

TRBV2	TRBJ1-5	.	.	TGTGCCAGCAGTGAACGGCTTCTGGAGGGGGCCCAGCATTTT	CASSERLLEGAQHF
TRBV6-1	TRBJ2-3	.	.	TGTGCCAGCAGCGCGAACCGGGACACAGATACGCAGTATTTT	CASSANRDTDTQYF
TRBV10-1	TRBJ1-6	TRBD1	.	TGCGCCAGCAGTGACCCCTCGAAGGGACAGGCTACACCTGGGAACCCCATCGGGAATTCACCCCTCCACTTT	CASSDPSKGQATPGNPIGNSPLHF
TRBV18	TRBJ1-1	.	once	TGTGCCAGCTCACAGAAAGGTGGAGCGGTCGACACTGAAGCTTTCTTT	CASSQKGGAVDTEAFF
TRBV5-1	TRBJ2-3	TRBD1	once	TGCGCCAGCAGCGCAAACCGGGACAGGGGATCTGATACGCAGTATTTT	CASSANRDRGSDTQYF
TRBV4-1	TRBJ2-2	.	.	TGCGCCAGCAGCCAAGCTCCGGACAGGCGGGCGGGGGCGCGTACCGGGGAGCTGTTTTTT	CASSQAPDRRAGARTGELFF
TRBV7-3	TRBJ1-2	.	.	TGTGCCAGCAGCTCCGGACGGGAAAACTATGGCTACACCTTC	CASSSGRENYGYTF
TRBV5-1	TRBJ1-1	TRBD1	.	TGCGCCAGCAGAGAGACAGGGGCGAACACTGAAGCTTTCTTT	CASRETGANTEAFF
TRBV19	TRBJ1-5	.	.	TGTGCCAGTAGTATAGAAGGGTCCAATCAGCCCCAGCATTTT	CASSIEGSNQPQHF
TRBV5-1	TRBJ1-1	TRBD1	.	TGCGCCAGCAGATGGGTTTGGGACAGGGGCGCTGAAGCTTTCTTT	CASRWVWDRGAEAFF
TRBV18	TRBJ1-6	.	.	TGTGCCAGCTCACCACGGGCCGTATCACCCCTCCACTTT	CASSPRAVSPLHF
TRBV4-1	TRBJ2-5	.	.	TGCGCCAGCAGCCAAGTCGGGTTGCAGGGGCAGGGGCAAGAGACCCAGTACTTC	CASSQVGLQGQGQETQYF
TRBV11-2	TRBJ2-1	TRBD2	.	TGTGCCAGCAGCGCCGTGACTAGCGGGGAGCAGTTCTTC	CASSAVTSGEQFF
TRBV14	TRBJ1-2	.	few	TGTGCCAGCAGCCACGGCCCCACCTATGGCTACACCTTC	CASSHGPTYGYTF
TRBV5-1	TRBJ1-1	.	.	TGCGCCAGCAGGATTTGGGGAGGAGAGATGAACACTGAAGCTTTCTTT	CASRIWGGEMNTEAFF
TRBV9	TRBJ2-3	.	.	TGTGCCAGCAGCGTAAAGGGGTTTGGGGCAGATACGCAGTATTTT	CASSVKGFGADTQYF
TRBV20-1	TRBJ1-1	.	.	TGCAGTGCTTCCGACAGTACTGAAGCTTTCTTT	CSASDSTEAFF
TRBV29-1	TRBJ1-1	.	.	TGCAGCGTTGTCAGCTCCCAACAAGCTTTCTTT	CSVVSSQQAFF
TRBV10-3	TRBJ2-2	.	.	TGTGCCATCAGTAAACAGGGCGGCGCCGGGGAGCTGTTTTTT	CAISKQGGAGELFF
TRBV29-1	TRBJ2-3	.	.	TGCAGCGAGATTCAAGGTGCGGATACGCAGTATTTT	CSEIQGADTQYF
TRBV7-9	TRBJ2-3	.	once	TGTGCCAGCAGTCCTTCGGCCGGTGGGGATACGCAGTATTTT	CASSPSAGGDTQYF
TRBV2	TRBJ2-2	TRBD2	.	TGTGCCAGCAGTCAGACTAGCGGGGATTTTAACACCGGGGAGCTGTTTTTT	CASSQTSGDFNTGELFF
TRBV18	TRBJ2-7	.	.	TGTGCCAGCTCACCCCCATCCCTTCCTTACGAGCAGTACTTC	CASSPPSLPYEQYF
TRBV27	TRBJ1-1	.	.	TGTGCCAGCGCCAGGGACATCGGAACCACTGAAGCTTTCTTT	CASARDIGTTEAFF
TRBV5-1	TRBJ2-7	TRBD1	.	TGCGCCAGCAGCTTTGGGGCAACCGGGACAGGTTACTACGAGCAGTACTTC	CASSFGATGTGYYEQYF
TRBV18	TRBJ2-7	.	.	TGTGCCAGCTCACACAAGGGGCTCGAGCAGTACTTC	CASSHKGLEQYF
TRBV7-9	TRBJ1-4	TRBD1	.	TGTGCCAGCAGCCCGGGACAGGGTCGTCTGGAAAAACTGTTTTTT	CASSPGQGRLEKLFF
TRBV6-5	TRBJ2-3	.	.	TGTGCCAGCAGGGGCCGGGACTGGAGCACAGATACGCAGTATTTT	CASRGRDWSTDTQYF
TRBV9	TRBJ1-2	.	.	TGTGCCAGCATGCAGAAGATTTCACGGACTAATAACTATGGCTACACCTTC	CASMQKISRTNNYGYTF
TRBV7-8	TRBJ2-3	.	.	TGTGCCAGCAGCACCAGCCGAATAAATACGCAGTATTTT	CASSTSRINTQYF
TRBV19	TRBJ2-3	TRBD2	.	TGTGCCAGTAGTAGACTAGCGGTTAGCACAGATACGCAGTATTTT	CASSRLAVSTDTQYF
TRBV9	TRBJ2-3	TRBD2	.	TGTGCCAGCAGCGTATCATTTAGCGGGGGGGGGTTAGACACAGATACGCAGTATTTT	CASSVSFSGGGLDTDTQYF
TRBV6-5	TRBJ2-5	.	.	TGTGCCAGCAGTTACTCGGGCGGGCACCAAGAGACCCAGTACTTC	CASSYSGGHQETQYF
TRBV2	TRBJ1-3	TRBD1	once	TGTGCCAGCAATCAGGACAGGGGGAACACCATATATTTT	CASNQDRGNTIYF
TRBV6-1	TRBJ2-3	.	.	TGTGCCAGCAGGCTCCGGGAATTCGCGGAGGATACGCAGTATTTT	CASRLREFAEDTQYF
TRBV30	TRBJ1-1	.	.	TGTGCCTGGACGAGGACTAACACTGAAGCTTTCTTT	CAWTRTNTEAFF
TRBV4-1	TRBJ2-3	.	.	TGCGCCAGCAGCCAAGGGCCGGGACATACAGATACGCAGTATTTT	CASSQGPGHTDTQYF
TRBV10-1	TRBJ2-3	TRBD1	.	TGCGCCAGCAGCGACGGGACAGCGGCAAATACGCAGTATTTT	CASSDGTAANTQYF
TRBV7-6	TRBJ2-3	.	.	TGTGCCAGCAGCTTATCACGGGCGCCCAGCACAGATACGCAGTATTTT	CASSLSRAPSTDTQYF
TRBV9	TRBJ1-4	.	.	TGTGCCAGCAGCTCCGGCCAGGCCGAAAAACTGTTTTTT	CASSSGQAEKLFF